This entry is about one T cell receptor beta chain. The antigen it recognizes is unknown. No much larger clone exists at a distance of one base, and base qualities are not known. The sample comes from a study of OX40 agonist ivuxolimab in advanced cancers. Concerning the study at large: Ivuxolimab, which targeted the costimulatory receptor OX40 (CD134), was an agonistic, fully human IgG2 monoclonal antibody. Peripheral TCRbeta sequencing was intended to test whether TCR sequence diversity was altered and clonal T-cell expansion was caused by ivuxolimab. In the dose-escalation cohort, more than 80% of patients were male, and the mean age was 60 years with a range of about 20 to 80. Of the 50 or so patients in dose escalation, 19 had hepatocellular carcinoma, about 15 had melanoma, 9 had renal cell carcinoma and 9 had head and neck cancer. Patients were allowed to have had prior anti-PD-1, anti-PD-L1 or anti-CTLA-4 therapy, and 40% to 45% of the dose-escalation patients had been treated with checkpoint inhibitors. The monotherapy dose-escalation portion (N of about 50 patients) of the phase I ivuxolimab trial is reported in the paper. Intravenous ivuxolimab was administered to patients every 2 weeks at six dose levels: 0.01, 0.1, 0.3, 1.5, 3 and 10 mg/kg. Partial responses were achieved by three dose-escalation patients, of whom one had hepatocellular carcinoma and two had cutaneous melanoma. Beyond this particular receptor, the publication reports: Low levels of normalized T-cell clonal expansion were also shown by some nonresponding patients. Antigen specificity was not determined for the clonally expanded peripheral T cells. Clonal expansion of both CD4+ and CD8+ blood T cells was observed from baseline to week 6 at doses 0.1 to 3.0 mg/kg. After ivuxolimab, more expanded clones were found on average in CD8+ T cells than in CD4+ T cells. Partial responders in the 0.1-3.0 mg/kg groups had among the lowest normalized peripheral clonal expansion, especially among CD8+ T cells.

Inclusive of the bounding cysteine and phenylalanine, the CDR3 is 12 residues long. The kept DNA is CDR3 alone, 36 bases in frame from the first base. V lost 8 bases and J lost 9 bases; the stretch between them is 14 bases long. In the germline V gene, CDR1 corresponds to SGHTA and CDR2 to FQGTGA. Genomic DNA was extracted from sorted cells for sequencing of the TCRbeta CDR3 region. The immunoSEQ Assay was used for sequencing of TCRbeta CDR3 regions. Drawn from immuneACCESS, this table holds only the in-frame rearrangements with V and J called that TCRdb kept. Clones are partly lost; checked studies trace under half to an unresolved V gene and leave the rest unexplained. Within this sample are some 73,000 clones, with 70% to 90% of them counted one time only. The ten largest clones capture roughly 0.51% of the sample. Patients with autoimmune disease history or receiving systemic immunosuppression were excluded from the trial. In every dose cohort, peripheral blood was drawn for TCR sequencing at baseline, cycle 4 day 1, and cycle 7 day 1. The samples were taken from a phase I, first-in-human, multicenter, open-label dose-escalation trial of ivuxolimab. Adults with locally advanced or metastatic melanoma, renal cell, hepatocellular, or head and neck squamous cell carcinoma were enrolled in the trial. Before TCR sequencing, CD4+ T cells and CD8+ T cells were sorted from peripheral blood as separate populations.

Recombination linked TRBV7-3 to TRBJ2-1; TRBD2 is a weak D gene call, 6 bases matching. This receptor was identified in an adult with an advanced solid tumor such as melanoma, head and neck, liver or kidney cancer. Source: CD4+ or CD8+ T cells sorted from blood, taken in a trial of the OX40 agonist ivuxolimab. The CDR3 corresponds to CASGLALGEQFF. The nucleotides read TGTGCCAGCGGTCTAGCGCTCGGTGAGCAGTTCTTC.